This passage covers 26 T cell receptor beta chains from one sample sequenced in a study of vaccination and CD4 T cells after COVID-19. Treatment specified: approximately 11-day PBMC culture with coronavirus spike peptide pools or control peptides (ViraFEST assay). The study sequenced cultured CD4+ T cell DNA using the Oncomine TCR Beta short-read assay. From the PCR reads, TCRdb called clonotypes with MiXCR, one entry per CDR3 protein. The table shows about 10,000 distinct CDR3 sequences, with roughly 31% occurring only once. These receptors lack a known antigen. Specimen: CD4+ T cells from blood, cultured in vitro, collected after SARS-CoV-2 vaccination. All receptors derive from a human donor who had recovered from COVID-19.

This clonotype was counted only a few times. CDR3 protein: CSGSRDRGHPNEKLFF. For the CDR3, the DNA is TGCAGCGGATCCCGGGACAGGGGGCATCCTAATGAAAAACTGTTTTTT. V and J are TRBV20-1 and TRBJ1-4; 12 bases line up with TRBD1. The CDR3 is 16 amino acids. Germline CDR1 DFQATT, CDR2 SNEGSKA (reference sequence).

The chain joins TRBV20-1 to TRBJ1-5, with D hard to call. Germline CDR1 reads DFQATT; CDR2 reads SNEGSKA (reference sequence). The CDR3 covers 15 residues. The V end lost 4 bases, the J end lost 1 base, and 14 bases lay between the germline ends. In DNA, the CDR3 is TGCAGTGCTAATCTTGGGCTTACCAGCAATCAGCCCCAGCATTTT. Encoded protein: CSANLGLTSNQPQHF.

The chain uses TRBV5-4 and TRBJ2-1, with D possibly TRBD1 on 6 matching bases. From germline, CDR1 is SGHNT and CDR2 YYREEE (reference sequence). V lost 4 bases and J lost 8, with 13 bases in between. The CDR3 contains 13 residues. CDR3 amino acids: CASSQEGHDEQFF. In DNA form, the CDR3 reads TGTGCCAGCAGCCAAGAGGGACACGATGAGCAGTTCTTC.

This clonotype has just a few counts. The J gene is TRBJ1-3, the V gene TRBV7-9; D call uncertain. Between the trimmed V and J ends, which lost 6 bases and 0 bases, there was a span of 12 bases. The V gene's germline CDR1 is SEHNR and CDR2 FQNEAQ (reference sequence). CDR3 length equals 15 residues. The CDR3 sequence is CASRPDGGSGNTIYF. The CDR3 DNA reads TGTGCCAGCAGGCCAGACGGTGGCTCTGGAAACACCATATATTTT.

In this sample, this clonotype turned up a few times. The gene calls are TRBV28 and TRBJ1-2; TRBD1 is a possible D gene (5 bases). Trimming shortened V by 6 bases and J by 4 bases, and 12 bases separated the two germline ends. The CDR3 totals 13 residues. Germline-derived CDR1 and CDR2 are MDHEN and SYDVKM. CDR3 coding DNA: TGTGCCAGCAGGGGGGGAATAGGCTATGGCTACACCTTC. Amino acid sequence: CASRGGIGYGYTF.

This sequence joins TRBV27 and TRBJ2-2, with 9 bases aligning to TRBD1. CDR3 size: 14 residues. CDR1 is MNHEY and CDR2 is SMNVEV in the germline V gene (reference sequence). V shed 6 bases, J shed 4 bases, and the junction held 3 bases outside the gene matches. CDR3 DNA: TGTGCCAGCAGAGGGACAGGGCCCACCGGGGAGCTGTTTTTT. Translation: CASRGTGPTGELFF.

In its sample, this clonotype ranks as large. The V and J genes are TRBV7-2 and TRBJ2-2; D unclear. The CDR3 contains 16 residues. Germline values: CDR1 SGHTA, CDR2 FQGNSA. Trimming cost V 1 base and J 0 bases, with 9 bases left between them. In nucleotides, the CDR3 is TGTGCCAGCAGCTTAGGCGGCCGGTCGAACACCGGGGAGCTGTTTTTT. This sequence encodes CASSLGGRSNTGELFF.

This clonotype was seen more than once but under ten times. The CDR3 loop is CSARDRGEGHADTQYF. The CDR3, as DNA: TGCAGTGCTAGAGATAGGGGGGAGGGCCACGCAGATACGCAGTATTTT. The gene calls are TRBV20-1 and TRBJ2-3, with a weak D call TRBD2 (7 bases). The CDR3 covers 16 residues. Trimming removed 0 bases from V and 4 bases from J, with 17 bases in between. CDR1 is DFQATT, CDR2 SNEGSKA, per germline (reference sequence).

This clonotype has only a few counts. V and J are TRBV7-2 and TRBJ2-3; 12 nucleotides match TRBD2. Germline V gene data show CDR1 as SGHTA and CDR2 as FQGNSA. This CDR3 has 17 amino acids. Trimming removed 3 bases from V and 0 bases from J; junction bases left unmatched: 4. The CDR3, as DNA: TGTGCCAGCAGCTTGACCGGGACTAGCGGGAGCACAGATACGCAGTATTTT. Translating gives CASSLTGTSGSTDTQYF.

This clonotype was counted between two and nine times. The rearrangement joins TRBV20-1 to TRBJ2-1; 8 bases match TRBD2. The CDR3 runs 15 residues. In germline, CDR1 is DFQATT, CDR2 SNEGSKA (reference sequence). V lost 4 bases, J lost 7 bases, and 12 bases stayed unmatched. The CDR3 DNA follows: TGCAGTGCTACCGGATGGGGACTAGGCATTAATGAGCAGTTCTTC. It is translated as CSATGWGLGINEQFF.

This clonotype came up a few times. The V and J genes are TRBV19 and TRBJ2-1; 10 nucleotides agree with TRBD2. Germline V gives CDR1 LNHDA, CDR2 SQIVND (reference sequence). This CDR3 contains 16 residues. V shed 6 bases, J shed 1 base, and the junction held 6 bases outside the gene matches. The CDR3 reads CASSKRGGQSYNEQFF. As DNA, the CDR3 is TGTGCCAGTAGCAAGCGGGGGGGCCAGTCCTACAATGAGCAGTTCTTC.

The CDR3 protein is CASSPGDRHDLETQYF. The DNA for the CDR3 is TGTGCCAGCAGCCCGGGGGACAGGCACGACTTGGAGACCCAGTACTTC. V is TRBV9 and J is TRBJ2-5; TRBD1 aligns across 8 bases. Germline CDR1 SGDLS, CDR2 YYNGEE. The trim removed 4 bases at V and 5 bases at J, leaving 13 bases unmatched. This CDR3 spans 16 amino acids.

V and J are TRBV10-1 and TRBJ2-7; D could derive from TRBD1 or TRBD2 (5 bases each). Germline CDR1 reads WNHNN; CDR2 reads SYGVQD (reference sequence). The CDR3 extends over 16 amino acids. V was shortened by 3 bases and J by 2 bases, with 17 bases between the two germline ends. CDR3 nucleotides: TGCGCCAGCAGTGACCCCCGGGACCGCAAAACCTACGAGCAGTACTTC. Its protein product is CASSDPRDRKTYEQYF.

The chain uses TRBV7-8 and TRBJ1-2, with 7 bases fitting TRBD1. CDR1 SGHVS and CDR2 FQNEAQ come from the germline V gene. CDR3 length: 17 amino acids. With V trimmed by 1 base and J by 6 bases, 14 bases remained unmatched. The CDR3 DNA follows: TGTGCCAGCAGCTTAGTAAGGGGACTATTAACAGGGGATGGCTACACCTTC. It codes for CASSLVRGLLTGDGYTF.

CDR3 DNA: TGTGCCAGCAGCCCAGTTCCCAAGGGCAATCAGCCCCAGCATTTT. Translation gives CASSPVPKGNQPQHF. V and J are TRBV6-1 and TRBJ1-5; D gene uncertain. Germline V CDR1 and CDR2: MNHNS, SASEGT. The CDR3 runs to 15 residues. Trimming stripped 6 bases from V and 2 bases from J, with 14 bases between.

This clonotype was observed a handful of times. The chain links TRBV4-2 to TRBJ1-6; the D gene is possibly TRBD1 (6 bases). There are 16 residues in the CDR3. Trimming removed 4 bases from V and 7 bases from J, with 17 bases in between. Germline loops: CDR1 LGHNA, CDR2 YNFKEQ. The chain's CDR3 is CASSLDEDRQNSPLHF. CDR3 coding DNA: TGTGCCAGCAGCCTCGATGAGGACAGACAAAATTCACCCCTCCACTTT.

This clonotype is labeled as medium-sized (0.01 to 0.1%). This chain connects TRBV30 to TRBJ1-1; D is ambiguous. Deletions cut 4 bases from V and 9 bases from J, with 15 bases between. The CDR3 covers 12 residues. Germline loops: CDR1 GTSNPN, CDR2 SVGIG (reference sequence). The CDR3 loop reads CAWKREAGKAFF. CDR3 nucleotide sequence: TGTGCCTGGAAAAGGGAAGCGGGAAAAGCTTTCTTT.

J is TRBJ2-1 and V is TRBV5-1, with 9 bases matching TRBD1. V shed 4 bases and J 4 bases; nucleotides not matched to a gene: 9. CDR3 length: 16 amino acids. Germline lookup yields CDR1 SGHRS and CDR2 YFSETQ. In DNA form, the CDR3 reads TGCGCCAGCAGCCTCCGGCCGGGACAGGGATACAATGAGCAGTTCTTC. Translating gives CASSLRPGQGYNEQFF.

This clonotype was seen a few times. The V and J genes are TRBV6-5 and TRBJ1-2; 7 bases line up with TRBD1. Germline values: CDR1 MNHEY, CDR2 SVGAGI. CDR3 length: 15 residues. The trim removed 0 bases at V and 8 bases at J, leaving 9 bases unmatched. CDR3 bases: TGTGCCAGCAGTTACTCCGCCCGACAGGGTAACGGCTACACCTTC. It encodes CASSYSARQGNGYTF.

V and J are TRBV4-2 and TRBJ1-3; D is unclear. The germline V gene has CDR1 LGHNA and CDR2 YNFKEQ. Deletions cut 3 bases from V and 3 bases from J, with 6 bases between. This CDR3 has 13 residues. The CDR3 nucleotides read TGTGCCAGCAGCCAGCCCAGTGGAAACACCATATATTTT. Protein sequence: CASSQPSGNTIYF.

This clonotype was observed a handful of times. J is TRBJ1-1 and V is TRBV12-3 or TRBV12-4; 8 nucleotides match TRBD1. The CDR3 is 15 residues long. After removal of 1 base from V and 0 bases from J, the junction contained 1 base not matched to a gene. CDR3: CASSLGGQVNTEAFF. The CDR3 bases are TGTGCCAGCAGTTTAGGGGGACAGGTGAACACTGAAGCTTTCTTT.

The J gene is TRBJ1-5, the V gene TRBV6-5, with D hard to call. CDR3 size: 18 residues. Per the germline V gene, CDR1 is MNHEY and CDR2 is SVGAGI. V lost 0 bases and J 5 bases, leaving 20 bases between the germline ends. The CDR3 coding sequence is TGTGCCAGCAGTTACTCGAATCAGGTTGCCGTCTTTGATCAGCCCCAGCATTTT. As protein: CASSYSNQVAVFDQPQHF.

This clonotype has a handful of counts. This chain connects TRBV7-2 to TRBJ2-3; 9 bases map to TRBD1. V was pared by 8 bases and J by 4 bases, with 16 bases of the junction left unmatched. CDR3 size: 17 residues. The germline gives CDR1 SGHTA, CDR2 FQGNSA. Here the CDR3 DNA reads TGTGCCAGCCCAACGCCGGGAACAGGGGGCATCGCAGATACGCAGTATTTT. Encoded protein: CASPTPGTGGIADTQYF. The entire variable domain, with the rest obtained from reference TRBV7-2 and TRBJ2-3, is as follows: GAGVSQSPSNKVTEKGKDVELRCDPISGHTALYWYRQSLGQGLEFLIYFQGNSAPDKSGLPSDRFSAERTGGSVSTLTIQRTQQEDSAVYLCASPTPGTGGIADTQYFGPGTRLTVL.

CDR3 DNA sequence: TGCGCCAGCAGCTTGTCCGGGACAGGGGGCGTACGCTCTGGGGCCAACGTCCTGACTTTC. Its protein is CASSLSGTGGVRSGANVLTF. The rearrangement links TRBV5-1 to TRBJ2-6, with 12 bases identical to TRBD1. This CDR3 has 20 residues. V lost 1 base to trimming and J lost 0 bases; unmatched junction nucleotides: 8. Germline V lookup: CDR1 SGHRS, CDR2 YFSETQ.

The rearrangement joins TRBV19 to TRBJ2-7; D gene ambiguous. Per the germline V gene, CDR1 is LNHDA and CDR2 is SQIVND (reference sequence). Trimming removed 5 bases at V and 4 bases at J, with 21 bases between. The length of the CDR3 is 16 residues. The chain's CDR3 is CASSSTTSSRPYEQYF. DNA for the CDR3: TGTGCCAGTAGTTCGACCACCTCCTCACGCCCATACGAGCAGTACTTC.

The V and J genes are TRBV20-1 and TRBJ2-3; 9 bases map to TRBD2. The CDR3 covers 17 residues. Germline CDR1 and CDR2: DFQATT and SNEGSKA (reference sequence). V was pared by 3 bases and J by 4 bases, with 14 bases of the junction left unmatched. This CDR3 reads CSASDWREGLNADTQYF. In nucleotides, the CDR3 is TGCAGTGCTAGCGATTGGCGGGAGGGCCTTAATGCAGATACGCAGTATTTT.